The 19 T cell receptor beta chains given below trace back to one sample, sequenced in a study of T-cell memory formation after mild COVID-19. TCRdb re-derived calls from the 5' RACE reads in MiXCR, one entry per CDR3 protein. Altogether about 360,000 distinct CDR3 sequences are present, about an eighth being singletons, with the ten largest covering approximately 20%. The sequenced sample was PBMCs or a T cell subset sorted from them (not recorded which). These TCRs come from a man aged 18 to 29 who had mild COVID-19 (a few samples of this study predate the infection). Cell type and time point are not known.

In its sample, this clonotype was seen a few times. This chain connects TRBV9 to TRBJ2-1; D is possibly TRBD2 (5 bases). This CDR3 has 16 amino acids. Between the trimmed V and J ends, which lost 0 bases and 0 bases, there was a span of 10 bases. The germline V gene encodes CDR1 SGDLS and CDR2 YYNGEE. DNA for the CDR3: TGTGCCAGCAGCGTAGCTAGCCCGAGCTCCTACAATGAGCAGTTCTTC. It translates to CASSVASPSSYNEQFF. The complete variable domain, with remaining parts taken from reference TRBV9 and TRBJ2-1, reads DSGVTQTPKHLITATGQRVTLRCSPRSGDLSVYWYQQSLDQGLQFLIQYYNGEERAKGNILERFSAQQFPDLHSELNLSSLELGDSALYFCASSVASPSSYNEQFFGPGTRLTVL.

This clonotype was found many times. J is TRBJ2-7 and V is TRBV5-1, with D hard to call. The CDR3 extends over 15 amino acids. Trimming shortened V by 1 base and J by 2 bases, and 13 bases separated the two germline ends. Germline V gene data show CDR1 as SGHRS and CDR2 as YFSETQ. The CDR3 loop is CASSLLPAAPYEQYF. The CDR3 DNA is TGCGCCAGCAGCTTGTTGCCGGCAGCTCCCTACGAGCAGTACTTC. The whole variable domain, filled in from reference TRBV5-1 and TRBJ2-7, reads KAGVTQTPRYLIKTRGQQVTLSCSPISGHRSVSWYQQTPGQGLQFLFEYFSETQRNKGNFPGRFSGRQFSNSRSEMNVSTLELGDSALYLCASSLLPAAPYEQYFGPGTRLTVT.

The V gene is TRBV24-1, the J gene TRBJ2-1; 8 bases map to TRBD1. This CDR3 is 13 amino acids long. Germline V gene data show CDR1 as KGHDR and CDR2 as SFDVKD. With V trimmed by 3 bases and J by 9 bases, 3 bases remained unmatched. CDR3 sequence: CATSDRTGSEQFF. Written as DNA, the CDR3 is TGTGCCACCAGTGATCGGACAGGGAGTGAGCAGTTCTTC.

The genes are TRBV10-2 and TRBJ1-5; D is possibly TRBD1 (6 bases). In germline, CDR1 is WSHSY, CDR2 SAAADI. This CDR3 has 15 residues. V was cut by 0 bases and J by 5 bases, with 11 bases left in between. The CDR3 sequence: CASSESETGYQPQHF. CDR3 DNA: TGCGCCAGCAGTGAGTCAGAAACAGGGTATCAGCCCCAGCATTTT.

The chain is built from TRBV2 and TRBJ1-2; TRBD1 matches at 7 bases. V was clipped by 7 bases and J by 8 bases; unmatched bases: 4. CDR1 and CDR2 from the germline V gene are SNHLY and FYNNEI. This CDR3 has 11 residues. The CDR3 region is CASNRDSGYTF. CDR3 nucleotides: TGTGCCAGCAACCGGGACAGCGGCTACACCTTC.

This clonotype was seen a handful of times. The chain recombines TRBV5-1 with TRBJ1-2, with TRBD1 as a possible D gene (6 bases). V lost 0 bases, J lost 1 base, and 13 bases lay in between. Germline-derived CDR1 and CDR2 are SGHRS and YFSETQ. This CDR3 is 16 amino acids long. CDR3 residues: CASSLEGGSINYGYTF. The CDR3 bases are TGCGCCAGCAGCTTGGAAGGGGGAAGTATTAACTATGGCTACACCTTC.

This clonotype has just a few counts. This rearrangement joins TRBV12-3 or TRBV12-4 to TRBJ1-1; D not resolved. The ends were cut back, 6 bases at V and 6 bases at J, with 11 bases in the middle. This CDR3 spans 12 amino acids. The DNA for the CDR3 is TGTGCCAGCAGATGGAGTCTGGCTGAAGCTTTCTTT. It yields the protein CASRWSLAEAFF.

The chain joins TRBV4-3 to TRBJ1-2; 8 nucleotides match TRBD1. Germline CDR1 is LGHNA and CDR2 is YSLEER. The V gene end was trimmed by 3 bases and the J gene end by 2 bases; junction bases not matched to a gene: 5. The CDR3 spans 15 residues. The CDR3 DNA is TGCGCCAGCAGCCACGCAGGGGGCCCCAACTATGGCTACACCTTC. This gives the protein CASSHAGGPNYGYTF.

J is TRBJ1-1 and V is TRBV7-3; D gene ambiguous. V dropped 3 bases and J dropped 3 bases, with 11 bases sitting between them. The CDR3 runs to 14 residues. Per the germline V gene, CDR1 is SGHTA and CDR2 is FQGTGA. The CDR3 DNA sequence: TGTGCCAGCAGCTTCAACCACGGAGACACTGAAGCTTTCTTT. Protein: CASSFNHGDTEAFF.

The chain couples TRBV11-1 to TRBJ2-3, with D tentatively TRBD2 (6 bases). This CDR3 has 15 residues. The germline CDR1 and CDR2 sequences are SGHAT and FQDESV (reference sequence). V shed 2 bases and J shed 7 bases, with 16 bases lying between them. CDR3 DNA: TGTGCCAGCAGCTTATTGGCGGGAAGTAGCTATACGCAGTATTTT. It specifies CASSLLAGSSYTQYF.

This clonotype was picked up a small number of times. This chain connects TRBV27 to TRBJ2-5, with D perhaps assigned TRBD1 or TRBD2 (6 bases each). The germline gives CDR1 MNHEY, CDR2 SMNVEV (reference sequence). V was shortened by 5 bases and J by 8 bases, with 24 bases between the two germline ends. The CDR3 consists of 16 residues. CDR3 in amino acids: CASSPSWGASEITQYF. In nucleotides, the CDR3 is TGTGCCAGCAGTCCGTCTTGGGGGGCTAGCGAGATAACCCAGTACTTC.

The chain is built from TRBV6-2 or TRBV6-3 and TRBJ1-5; perhaps TRBD1 as D (6 bases). The CDR3 length is 13 residues. CDR1 is MNHEY and CDR2 is SVGEGT in the germline V gene. V was pared by 1 base and J by 7 bases, with 8 bases between. CDR3: CASSYFRGQPQHF. The DNA for the CDR3 is TGTGCCAGCAGTTACTTCAGGGGACAGCCCCAGCATTTT.

In this sample, this clonotype turned up many times. CDR3 region: CATAIELYSGNEQFF. Here the CDR3 DNA reads TGCGCCACCGCAATTGAACTGTATAGCGGGAATGAGCAGTTCTTC. The chain employs TRBV5-1 and TRBJ2-1; 7 bases map to TRBD2. The V segment lost 9 bases and the J segment 7 bases; nucleotides outside the gene matches: 16. CDR3 length equals 15 residues. CDR1 and CDR2 from the germline V gene are SGHRS and YFSETQ.

This clonotype has a handful of counts. This chain joins TRBV7-2 and TRBJ2-7, with unresolved D. Germline CDR1 reads SGHTA; CDR2 reads FQGNSA. The length of the CDR3 is 13 residues. Deletions cut 4 bases from V and 2 bases from J, with 9 bases between. The CDR3 loop is CASSSTPTYEQYF. CDR3 DNA sequence: TGTGCCAGCAGCTCCACCCCCACCTACGAGCAGTACTTC.

The genes are TRBV5-1 and TRBJ2-5; tentative D call: TRBD1 (5 bases). CDR1 and CDR2 (germline): SGHRS, YFSETQ. This CDR3 spans 15 amino acids. Trimming took off 0 bases at V and 2 bases at J, with 11 bases between the two ends. This CDR3 is CASSLAEAGQETQYF. The CDR3 bases are TGCGCCAGCAGCTTGGCCGAGGCAGGGCAAGAGACCCAGTACTTC.

In regard to this clonotype: A read error may explain this, as a much larger clone is one base away. The V and J genes are TRBV7-2 and TRBJ2-7; TRBD2 aligns across 7 bases. The CDR3 is made up of 13 amino acids. Germline-derived CDR1 and CDR2 are SGHTA and FQGNSA. Trimming took 5 bases from V and 2 from J; bases not matched to a gene: 3. DNA for the CDR3: TGTGCCAGCAGCGGACGGGGGGCCTACGAGCAGTACTTC. Protein product: CASSGRGAYEQYF.

This clonotype has just a few counts. The chain couples TRBV29-1 to TRBJ1-2; TRBD1 is a possible D gene (5 bases). The CDR3 length is 12 residues. V lost 7 bases to trimming and J lost 5 bases, with 14 bases between them. Germline assignment: CDR1 SQVTM and CDR2 ANQGSEA. The CDR3 region has the DNA TGCAGCGCCCAAGAGTCAGGGTATGGCTACACCTTC. Protein product: CSAQESGYGYTF.

This clonotype was detected a few times. This chain uses TRBV25-1 with TRBJ2-3; D is ambiguous. The CDR3 runs 13 residues. Trimming left V 2 bases short and J 11 bases short, with 14 bases between. Germline-derived CDR1 and CDR2 are MGHDK and SYGVNS. In nucleotides, the CDR3 is TGTGCCAGCAGTGAAGGCTGGGCTAGTCTGCAGTATTTT. As protein: CASSEGWASLQYF. The whole variable domain, remainder taken from reference TRBV25-1 and TRBJ2-3, is EADIYQTPRYLVIGTGKKITLECSQTMGHDKMYWYQQDPGMELHLIHYSYGVNSTEKGDLSSESTVSRIRTEHFPLTLESARPSHTSQYLCASSEGWASLQYFGPGTRLTVL.

V gene TRBV5-1 combines with J gene TRBJ2-5; D might be TRBD2 (6 bases). The CDR3 spans 14 residues. V was clipped by 0 bases and J by 5 bases, with 11 bases between them. Germline-derived CDR1 and CDR2 are SGHRS and YFSETQ. CDR3 nucleotide sequence: TGCGCCAGCAGCTTGGGCGGGGTTGGGGAGACCCAGTACTTC. It specifies CASSLGGVGETQYF.